The rows below give T cell receptor beta chains drawn from one sample of a study of OX40 agonist ivuxolimab in advanced cancers. The data were produced by immunoSEQ multiplex PCR, yet TCRdb's version contains in-frame clones alone and is incomplete. Of approximately 82,000 clones listed, about nine tenths were seen once; the top ten hold about 0.5%. Specimen: CD4+ or CD8+ T cells sorted from blood, collected in a trial of the OX40 agonist ivuxolimab. These receptors originate from an adult with an advanced solid tumor such as melanoma, head and neck, liver or kidney cancer. CDR3s include the opening cysteine and the closing phenylalanine or tryptophan. A D gene is named only where the DNA matches it firmly. Clone size is not always given. Where it is, it says once, few, many or a class for expanded clones.

DNA: TGTGCCAGTAGTATAGATAATTACCGGACATCTGCCTCTGGAAACACCATATATTTT; CDR3: CASSIDNYRTSASGNTIYF; J: TRBJ1-3; size: -; V: TRBV19; D: -
DNA: TGTGCCAGCAGCTTAGGGCTAGCGGGAGGAAATCAAGAGACCCAGTACTTC; CDR3: CASSLGLAGGNQETQYF; J: TRBJ2-5; size: -; V: TRBV11-3; D: TRBD2
DNA: TGTGCCAGCAGCCCCGACAGCCTCTATGGCTACACCTTC; CDR3: CASSPDSLYGYTF; J: TRBJ1-2; size: few; V: TRBV11-2; D: -
DNA: TGCAGCGTCGGACAGGGGAGGGACGAGCAGTACTTC; CDR3: CSVGQGRDEQYF; J: TRBJ2-7; size: -; V: TRBV29-1; D: TRBD1
DNA: TGCGCCAGCAGTTCTAGCGGGAGCTACAATGAGCAGTTCTTC; CDR3: CASSSSGSYNEQFF; J: TRBJ2-1; size: -; V: TRBV10-1; D: TRBD2
DNA: TGTGCCAGCAGCCTCCCGGGTTCCGGGGCCAACGTCCTGACTTTC; CDR3: CASSLPGSGANVLTF; J: TRBJ2-6; size: few; V: TRBV7-3; D: -
DNA: TGCAGTGCCGGGTGGGAGACCCAGTACTTC; CDR3: CSAGWETQYF; J: TRBJ2-5; size: -; V: TRBV20-1; D: -
DNA: TGCGCCAGCAGCCAAGATCCATCAGCGGGGGGGCCTTACGAGCAGTACTTC; CDR3: CASSQDPSAGGPYEQYF; J: TRBJ2-7; size: -; V: TRBV4-1; D: TRBD2
DNA: TGTGCCAGCAGTCTAGGGGCTTGGGGGTCGAATTCACCCCTCCACTTT; CDR3: CASSLGAWGSNSPLHF; J: TRBJ1-6; size: -; V: TRBV6-6; D: -
DNA: TGCGCCAGCAGCTTGCGGATAGCGGGAGGGCCTGGGGAGACCCAGTACTTC; CDR3: CASSLRIAGGPGETQYF; J: TRBJ2-5; size: few; V: TRBV5-1; D: TRBD2
DNA: TGTGCCAGCAGTTACGGGACTAGCGGGAGGGCCTATGAGCAGTTCTTC; CDR3: CASSYGTSGRAYEQFF; J: TRBJ2-1; size: -; V: TRBV2; D: TRBD2